Listed below are T cell receptor beta chains from one sample, sequenced in a study of blood T cell repertoires in COVID-19. The table came from immunoSEQ multiplex PCR; TCRdb's copy has only in-frame clones and leaves some out. There are about 210,000 clones in the sample; over 70% occur only once, and roughly 2.8% lies in the top ten. Sequenced material: peripheral blood. All receptors derive from a man between 45 and 60 years old with active or convalescent COVID-19. CDR3s include the opening cysteine and the closing phenylalanine or tryptophan. The D gene is left open where the match is weak. Clone size, where shown, is once, few, many, or a class for clones that have expanded.

j_call clone_size d_call v_call cdr3_nt cdr3_aa
TRBJ1-5 - - TRBV3-1/TRBV3-2 TGTGCCAGCAGCCAAGATCAGGCAGGGAATCAGCCCCAGCATTTT CASSQDQAGNQPQHF
TRBJ1-4 - - TRBV27 TGTGCCAGCAGTCTTCTCGGGGTCGCAACTAATGAAAAACTGTTTTTT CASSLLGVATNEKLFF
TRBJ1-6 - TRBD1 TRBV28 TGTGCCAGCAGTTTACGGTACAGGGGCGAGGGGTATAATTCACCCCTCCACTTT CASSLRYRGEGYNSPLHF
TRBJ2-3 - TRBD2 TRBV9 TGTGCCAGCAGCGTAGCAAGCGGGAGGAGAGAAGATACGCAGTATTTT CASSVASGRREDTQYF
TRBJ2-5 once - TRBV30 TGTGCCTGGAGTATCGGACAGAGTCAAGAGACCCAGTACTTC CAWSIGQSQETQYF
TRBJ1-1 - TRBD1 TRBV30 TGTGCCTGGATCCCCCCCCAGGGGGACACTGAAGCTTTCTTT CAWIPPQGDTEAFF
TRBJ1-2 - - TRBV30 TGTGCCTGGAGTCTCCTCTATGGCTACACCTTC CAWSLLYGYTF
TRBJ1-2 - TRBD1 TRBV19 TGTGCCAGTACCCCCTCCGGGACAGCAAAATCAGGATATGGCTACACCTTC CASTPSGTAKSGYGYTF
TRBJ1-6 - TRBD1 TRBV4-1 TGCGCCAGCAGCCCAAGTGTCGGACAGGGGTATTCACCCCTCCACTTT CASSPSVGQGYSPLHF
TRBJ1-1 - - TRBV5-8 TGTGCCAGCAGCTTGAGGGGCTGGGCTTTCTTT CASSLRGWAFF
TRBJ1-6 - - TRBV28 TGTGCCAGCAGTTCCCGCGGGGGGATTAATTCACCCCTCCACTTT CASSSRGGINSPLHF
TRBJ2-7 - - TRBV10-3 TGTGCCATCCGGGGAGAGGGAGGATGGGCTCGAGAGCAGTACTTC CAIRGEGGWAREQYF
TRBJ1-1 - - TRBV19 TGTGCCAGTAGTATATCGCGGGGGAACACTGAAGCTTTCTTT CASSISRGNTEAFF
TRBJ1-4 - TRBD1 TRBV25-1 TGTGCCAGCAGCGGGACGGACAGGTCCAATGAAAAACTGTTTTTT CASSGTDRSNEKLFF
TRBJ1-2 - - TRBV5-1 TGCGCCAGCAGCTCCGACAAGCCTTATGGCTACACCTTC CASSSDKPYGYTF
TRBJ1-1 - - TRBV15 TGTGCCACCAGCAGACTATTAGACAGTCCAGCTGAAGCTTTCTTT CATSRLLDSPAEAFF
TRBJ1-1 - - TRBV30 TGTGCCTGGAGGGACAGCATGAACACTGAAGCTTTCTTT CAWRDSMNTEAFF
TRBJ2-5 - - TRBV19 TGTGCCAGTAGTATGTGGCAGGGAGAGACCCAGTACTTC CASSMWQGETQYF
TRBJ1-3 - - TRBV5-4 TGTGCCAGCAGAAGGGACTCCGCGGGAGACACCATATATTTT CASRRDSAGDTIYF
TRBJ2-3 - TRBD2 TRBV7-9 TGTGCCAGCAGCTTAGCTAGCGGGGGGGCTACCCGGGGCACAGATACGCAGTATTTT CASSLASGGATRGTDTQYF
TRBJ2-5 - - TRBV4-3 TGCGCCAGCAGCCAAGTCCGGACAGAAGAGACCCAGTACTTC CASSQVRTEETQYF
TRBJ1-2 - TRBD1 TRBV6-5 TGTGCCAGCAGCCCCGGACAGGCCAACTATGGCTACACCTTC CASSPGQANYGYTF
TRBJ2-1 once - TRBV24-1 TGTGCCACCAGTGAAAACCGGGACAACAATGAGCAGTTCTTC CATSENRDNNEQFF
TRBJ2-7 once - TRBV6-1 TGTGCCAGCAGTGAAGCCTCAGGGTTCTCCTACGAGCAGTACTTC CASSEASGFSYEQYF
TRBJ1-3 - TRBD1 TRBV29-1 TGCAGCGGGGGGACAGGGACACTAAACACCATATATTTT CSGGTGTLNTIYF
TRBJ1-3 - TRBD1 TRBV9 TGTGCCAGCAGCACCCCGGACAGGGGAGGAGGTGGAAACACCATATATTTT CASSTPDRGGGGNTIYF
TRBJ1-1 - TRBD1 TRBV3-1/TRBV3-2 TGTGCCAGCAGCCAAACCGACAGGGGCACTGAAGCTTTCTTT CASSQTDRGTEAFF
TRBJ2-1 few TRBD2 TRBV24-1 TGTGCCACCGGGGAGGGTGAGCAGTTCTTC CATGEGEQFF
TRBJ2-4 - - TRBV3-1/TRBV3-2 TGTGCCAGCAGCCGGCGGTCCGGGAGAGGGTTCCTGGGCATTCAGTACTTC CASSRRSGRGFLGIQYF
TRBJ2-1 - - TRBV7-9 TGTGCCAGCAGCTTAGTAGGAGAGGCGCACAATGAGCAGTTCTTC CASSLVGEAHNEQFF
TRBJ1-3 few - TRBV5-1 TGCGCCAGCAGCTTGGACGGGGGCTCTGGAAACACCATATATTTT CASSLDGGSGNTIYF
TRBJ1-1 once TRBD1 TRBV5-8 TGTGCCAGCAGCAGAGGACAGGGGATGAACACTGAAGCTTTCTTT CASSRGQGMNTEAFF
TRBJ1-2 few - TRBV4-3 TGCGCCAGCAGCCAAGGGGTGGGGACAACCGGCGACTATGGCTACACCTTC CASSQGVGTTGDYGYTF
TRBJ2-3 - - TRBV4-1 TGCGCCAGCAGCTCCGGGACATCCCTAGATACGCAGTATTTT CASSSGTSLDTQYF
TRBJ1-6 - - TRBV19 TGTGCCAGTAGTATAGCAGGGGTCAGTTCACCCCTCCACTTT CASSIAGVSSPLHF
TRBJ2-1 few - TRBV11-2 TGTGCCAGCAGCTTAGTTGGGCAGAGCTCCTACAATGAGCAGTTCTTC CASSLVGQSSYNEQFF
TRBJ2-2 - TRBD2 TRBV11-3 TGTGCCAGCAGCTTAACACTAGCGGGAGGTACCGGGGAGCTGTTTTTT CASSLTLAGGTGELFF
TRBJ1-1 - TRBD1 TRBV19 TGTGCCAGTAGTATGAGTGGGACAGGGGGTACTGAAGCTTTCTTT CASSMSGTGGTEAFF
TRBJ2-1 - TRBD1 TRBV28 TGTGCCAGCAGGCGGGACAGGGGGTACAATGAGCAGTTCTTC CASRRDRGYNEQFF
TRBJ1-2 - TRBD1 TRBV18 TGTGCCAGCTCACTCCAAAGCCCCCAGGGGGATGGCTACACCTTC CASSLQSPQGDGYTF
TRBJ2-5 - TRBD2 TRBV19 TGTGCCAGTAGTTCCGGACTAGCGGGAGAAGGAGAGACCCAGTACTTC CASSSGLAGEGETQYF
TRBJ1-3 - TRBD1 TRBV6-6 TGTGCCAGCAGTCTCGGGACAGTCGGTGGAAACACCATATATTTT CASSLGTVGGNTIYF
TRBJ2-1 - - TRBV29-1 TGCAGCGTTGAAGTCGGGATACGCGGTGACAATGAGCAGTTCTTC CSVEVGIRGDNEQFF
TRBJ2-3 - - TRBV7-9 TGTGCCAGCAGCCCAGGCAGGGGCGGGTTGATCCGAGATACGCAGTATTTT CASSPGRGGLIRDTQYF
TRBJ1-2 - - TRBV6-2/TRBV6-3 TGTGCCAGCAGTTACTCTCCCGTCGAGGGTAGCTACACCTTC CASSYSPVEGSYTF
TRBJ1-3 once TRBD1 TRBV7-9 TGTGCCAGCAGCGTCGGGACAGGGGATTTCTCTGGAAACACCATATATTTT CASSVGTGDFSGNTIYF